A selection of T cell receptor beta chains follows, all from one sample in a study of blood T cell repertoires in COVID-19. Sequenced by immunoSEQ multiplex PCR; TCRdb stores in-frame clones only, minus some. The data contain about 140,000 clones, around 90% of them singletons. Sequencing input: peripheral blood. These receptors came from a human donor in a cohort sampled during active COVID-19. Both conserved end residues are part of each CDR3. A D gene is named only where the DNA matches it firmly. Where a row states a size, it is once, few, many or the class of an expanded clone; other rows omit it.

CASSSRSSYNEQFF	TGTGCCAGCAGCTCCAGAAGCTCCTACAATGAGCAGTTCTTC	-	TRBJ2-1	-	TRBV13
CASSSRPRTSGYSGELFF	TGTGCCAGCAGCTCCCGACCTAGGACTAGCGGTTACTCCGGGGAGCTGTTTTTT	TRBD2	TRBJ2-2	-	TRBV7-8
CASRRRLGTRNTEAFF	TGTGCCAGCAGACGCCGACTGGGGACTCGAAACACTGAAGCTTTCTTT	-	TRBJ1-1	few	TRBV3-1/TRBV3-2
CASRDNSYEQYF	TGTGCCAGCAGGGACAACTCCTACGAGCAGTACTTC	-	TRBJ2-7	-	TRBV2
CASSTGTSGSYEQYF	TGTGCCAGCAGCACCGGGACTAGCGGGAGCTACGAGCAGTACTTC	-	TRBJ2-7	-	TRBV12-1
CATRMGRTDTQYF	TGTGCCACCCGGATGGGCAGAACAGATACGCAGTATTTT	-	TRBJ2-3	-	TRBV10-3
CASSPGLEPQHF	TGTGCCAGCAGTCCAGGGTTAGAGCCCCAGCATTTT	-	TRBJ1-5	-	TRBV6-2/TRBV6-3
CASSWGGENQPQHF	TGTGCCAGCAGTTGGGGGGGCGAAAATCAGCCCCAGCATTTT	-	TRBJ1-5	-	TRBV28
CASSPDSYQETQYF	TGTGCCAGCAGCCCCGACAGCTACCAAGAGACCCAGTACTTC	-	TRBJ2-5	-	TRBV7-7
CASSATSGSVNTGELFF	TGTGCCAGCAGCGCGACTAGCGGGAGTGTGAACACCGGGGAGCTGTTTTTT	TRBD2	TRBJ2-2	-	TRBV9
CASSPKHSDGYTF	TGTGCCAGCAGCCCCAAGCATTCCGATGGCTACACCTTC	-	TRBJ1-2	-	TRBV12-1
CASSVGPGQFYGYTF	TGTGCCAGCAGCGTAGGTCCGGGACAGTTCTATGGCTACACCTTC	TRBD1	TRBJ1-2	-	TRBV9
CASSVTGFDEQYF	TGTGCCAGCAGCGTGACAGGGTTTGACGAGCAGTACTTC	TRBD1	TRBJ2-7	-	TRBV9
CASSLTGGGGQHF	TGTGCCAGCAGCCTTACGGGGGGCGGGGGGCAGCACTTC	TRBD2	TRBJ2-7	-	TRBV5-5
CAWSLADSGKLFF	TGTGCCTGGAGTTTGGCAGACTCTGGAAAACTGTTTTTT	-	TRBJ1-4	few	TRBV30
CASSLGQGAYEQYF	TGTGCCAGCAGCTTGGGACAGGGGGCCTACGAGCAGTACTTC	TRBD1	TRBJ2-7	-	TRBV7-2
CASRRGLLAAGTNEQFF	TGTGCCAGCAGGAGGGGGCTACTAGCGGCGGGTACTAATGAGCAGTTCTTC	-	TRBJ2-1	-	TRBV2
CASGRGTDTQYF	TGTGCCAGCGGGAGGGGCACAGATACGCAGTATTTT	TRBD2	TRBJ2-3	-	TRBV6-5
CSARGQETQYF	TGCAGTGCTAGAGGGCAGGAGACCCAGTACTTC	-	TRBJ2-5	-	TRBV20-1
CASSQDWGGRTAFF	TGCGCCAGCAGCCAAGATTGGGGGGGGCGCACAGCTTTCTTT	-	TRBJ1-1	-	TRBV4-3
CASSTGGDRARRGYTF	TGTGCCAGCAGCACGGGGGGGGACAGGGCTCGACGGGGCTACACCTTC	TRBD1	TRBJ1-2	-	TRBV5-4
CASKLGTGGNSPLHF	TGTGCCAGTAAGCTGGGGACAGGGGGTAATTCACCCCTCCACTTT	TRBD1	TRBJ1-6	-	TRBV19
CASSGGQGRDNTIYF	TGTGCCAGCAGTGGGGGACAGGGGAGGGATAACACCATATATTTT	TRBD1	TRBJ1-3	-	TRBV2
CSVDSSGSYEQYF	TGCAGCGTTGATTCTAGCGGGAGTTACGAGCAGTACTTC	TRBD2	TRBJ2-7	-	TRBV29-1
CASSAGRVYSNQPQHF	TGTGCCAGCAGTGCCGGGAGGGTTTATAGCAATCAGCCCCAGCATTTT	-	TRBJ1-5	-	TRBV6-4
CASSTPDRGNNQPQHF	TGTGCCAGTAGTACCCCGGACAGGGGAAACAATCAGCCCCAGCATTTT	TRBD1	TRBJ1-5	-	TRBV19
CATSQGPQGEYEQYF	TGTGCCACCAGCCAAGGACCACAGGGGGAATACGAGCAGTACTTC	TRBD1	TRBJ2-7	-	TRBV15
CASSVGGGPDEQYF	TGTGCCAGCAGCGTAGGGGGGGGCCCCGACGAGCAGTACTTC	-	TRBJ2-7	-	TRBV9
CASSGGQGTVSGELFF	TGCGCCAGCAGCGGCGGACAGGGGACGGTTTCCGGGGAGCTGTTTTTT	TRBD1	TRBJ2-2	few	TRBV5-1
CASSLGAGYYGYTF	TGTGCCAGCAGTTTAGGCGCGGGATACTATGGCTACACCTTC	-	TRBJ1-2	-	TRBV28
CASSPGAGSGEKLFF	TGCGCCAGCAGCCCCGGGGCGGGGTCTGGTGAAAAACTGTTTTTT	-	TRBJ1-4	-	TRBV5-1